This is a list of T cell receptor beta chains from one sample in a study of control samples from healthy donors and cancer patients. Clones were read by immunoSEQ multiplex PCR, and TCRdb kept only the in-frame ones, dropping some. The table has under 150,000 clones, about nine tenths seen once. The source material was PBMCs. Receptors were obtained from a man in his fifties or sixties with head and neck cancer. Each CDR3 is given with its conserved first and last residue. A D gene is named only where the DNA matches it firmly. Rows give clone size only sometimes, using once, few, many, or a class for an expanded clone.

TRBJ2-1 | NA | TRBV9 | NA | CASSNGPTGGNEQFF | TGTGCCAGCAGCAACGGCCCGACAGGCGGCAATGAGCAGTTCTTC
TRBJ2-1 | once | TRBV5-1 | NA | CASSLNRPYNEQFF | TGCGCCAGCAGCCTGAATCGGCCGTACAATGAGCAGTTCTTC
TRBJ2-5 | NA | TRBV30 | NA | CACQGLPQETQYF | TGTGCCTGCCAAGGACTTCCACAAGAGACCCAGTACTTC
TRBJ1-1 | NA | TRBV5-5 | NA | CASSFLNTEAFF | TGTGCCAGCAGCTTTCTGAACACTGAAGCTTTCTTT
TRBJ2-3 | NA | TRBV12-3/TRBV12-4 | NA | CASTVTGDTQYF | TGTGCCAGCACCGTTACGGGTGATACGCAGTATTTT
TRBJ2-5 | NA | TRBV18 | NA | CASSPLAAQETQYF | TGTGCCAGCTCACCTCTAGCAGCTCAAGAGACCCAGTACTTC
TRBJ1-2 | NA | TRBV15 | TRBD1 | CATSRGDRGGYGYTF | TGTGCCACCAGCAGAGGGGACAGGGGCGGATATGGCTACACCTTC
TRBJ1-2 | NA | TRBV6-5 | NA | CASSSADGYTF | TGTGCCAGCAGTTCTGCAGATGGCTACACCTTC
TRBJ2-2 | few | TRBV7-3 | TRBD1 | CASSTGQGADTGELFF | TGTGCCAGCAGCACCGGACAGGGGGCCGACACCGGGGAGCTGTTTTTT
TRBJ2-7 | NA | TRBV30 | NA | CAWSGVRVGRTYEQYF | TGTGCCTGGAGTGGGGTGCGGGTAGGGAGGACCTACGAGCAGTACTTC
TRBJ1-4 | NA | TRBV28 | TRBD1 | CASSLFGTGNEKLFF | TGTGCCAGCAGTTTGTTCGGGACAGGGAACGAAAAACTGTTTTTT
TRBJ2-1 | once | TRBV6-1 | TRBD2 | CASSESGGKVEQFF | TGTGCCAGCAGTGAAAGCGGGGGCAAAGTGGAGCAGTTCTTC
TRBJ2-1 | NA | TRBV7-3 | TRBD1 | CASSPGTGRYNEQFF | TGTGCCAGCAGCCCCGGGACAGGGCGATACAATGAGCAGTTCTTC
TRBJ2-3 | NA | TRBV9 | TRBD2 | CASSVSSGAFTDTQYF | TGTGCCAGCAGCGTGTCTAGCGGGGCATTTACAGATACGCAGTATTTT
TRBJ1-1 | NA | TRBV12-3/TRBV12-4 | NA | CASRDRGGTEAFF | TGTGCCAGCAGGGATCGGGGTGGCACTGAAGCTTTCTTT
TRBJ2-1 | NA | TRBV5-1 | NA | CASSFRAGTTNEQFF | TGCGCCAGCAGCTTTAGGGCGGGAACTACTAATGAGCAGTTCTTC
TRBJ2-7 | NA | TRBV7-8 | NA | CASSPFRGNSYEQYF | TGTGCCAGCAGCCCTTTCCGGGGGAATTCCTACGAGCAGTACTTC
TRBJ1-2 | NA | TRBV10-3 | TRBD1 | CAISEPGQGRRSYGYTF | TGTGCCATCAGTGAGCCGGGACAGGGGAGAAGAAGCTATGGCTACACCTTC
TRBJ1-1 | NA | TRBV27 | NA | CASSLIQGPPAEAFF | TGTGCCAGCAGTTTGATCCAGGGGCCCCCTGCTGAAGCTTTCTTT
TRBJ2-1 | once | TRBV18 | NA | CASSLQGPLALNEQFF | TGTGCCAGCTCGCTACAGGGTCCCCTCGCGCTAAATGAGCAGTTCTTC
TRBJ2-7 | NA | TRBV3-1/TRBV3-2 | TRBD2 | CASSPGVAGVYEQYF | TGTGCCAGCAGCCCTGGGGTAGCGGGAGTATACGAGCAGTACTTC
TRBJ1-5 | NA | TRBV7-6 | NA | CASSPSGGAIHQPQHF | TGTGCCAGCAGCCCCTCAGGAGGCGCGATCCATCAGCCCCAGCATTTT
TRBJ1-2 | few | TRBV28 | TRBD1 | CASSVLGRGNYGYTF | TGTGCCAGCAGTGTGTTGGGCAGGGGGAACTATGGCTACACCTTC
TRBJ2-5 | NA | TRBV12-3/TRBV12-4 | NA | CASRTAETQYF | TGTGCCAGCCGGACAGCTGAGACCCAGTACTTC
TRBJ2-2 | once | TRBV3-1/TRBV3-2 | NA | CASSQPANTGELFF | TGTGCCAGCAGCCAGCCGGCGAACACCGGGGAGCTGTTTTTT
TRBJ2-7 | NA | TRBV10-1 | TRBD2 | CASSQAGGPYEQYF | TGCGCCAGCAGTCAGGCGGGAGGGCCCTACGAGCAGTACTTC
TRBJ1-1 | NA | TRBV12-3/TRBV12-4 | NA | CASSPQNTEAFF | TGTGCCAGCAGTCCCCAGAACACTGAAGCTTTCTTT
TRBJ2-7 | NA | TRBV10-3 | NA | CATQYSVDPYEQYF | TGTGCCACACAATACAGTGTCGACCCCTACGAGCAGTACTTC
TRBJ1-2 | NA | TRBV19 | NA | CASSINPNYGYTF | TGTGCCAGTAGTATTAATCCTAACTATGGCTACACCTTC
TRBJ1-6 | NA | TRBV11-2 | TRBD1 | CASSFRMQGDNSPLHF | TGTGCCAGCAGCTTCAGAATGCAGGGGGATAATTCACCCCTCCACTTT
TRBJ1-3 | NA | TRBV5-4 | NA | CASSFDSGNTIYF | TGTGCCAGCAGCTTCGACTCTGGAAACACCATATATTTT
TRBJ2-7 | NA | TRBV11-2 | NA | CASSLEASYRAYEQYF | TGTGCCAGCAGCTTAGAGGCCTCTTACAGGGCCTACGAGCAGTACTTC
TRBJ2-7 | NA | TRBV6-5 | NA | CASSYSGSSYEQYF | TGTGCCAGCAGTTACAGCGGAAGCTCCTACGAGCAGTACTTC
TRBJ1-2 | NA | TRBV5-1 | TRBD1 | CASTAEQGAGGYTF | TGCGCCAGCACCGCGGAACAGGGGGCAGGAGGCTACACCTTC
TRBJ2-2 | NA | TRBV10-3 | NA | CAISETGSGELFF | TGTGCCATCAGTGAGACAGGGTCCGGGGAGCTGTTTTTT
TRBJ2-1 | NA | TRBV6-1 | NA | CASSEVRGEQFF | TGTGCCAGCAGTGAAGTCAGGGGTGAGCAGTTCTTC
TRBJ1-2 | NA | TRBV5-4 | NA | CASRWGGLNYGYTF | TGTGCCAGCAGGTGGGGGGGCCTTAACTATGGCTACACCTTC
TRBJ2-3 | few | TRBV6-5 | NA | CASSYSGVPDTQYF | TGTGCCAGCAGTTACTCGGGGGTCCCAGATACGCAGTATTTT
TRBJ1-2 | NA | TRBV29-1 | NA | CSVEWFGSYTF | TGCAGCGTTGAATGGTTCGGAAGCTACACCTTC
TRBJ1-4 | few | TRBV14 | NA | CASSQLSGEKLFF | TGTGCCAGCAGCCAACTTTCGGGTGAAAAACTGTTTTTT
TRBJ1-1 | NA | TRBV7-9 | TRBD1 | CASSFSPRQGDTEAFF | TGTGCCAGCAGCTTTTCCCCCAGACAGGGTGACACTGAAGCTTTCTTT
TRBJ1-1 | NA | TRBV7-2 | NA | CASSLGRQGFTEAFF | TGTGCCAGCAGCTTAGGGCGGCAGGGGTTTACTGAAGCTTTCTTT
TRBJ1-5 | once | TRBV5-1 | NA | CASSPGTLDQPQHF | TGCGCCAGCAGCCCCGGGACATTAGATCAGCCCCAGCATTTT
TRBJ2-3 | NA | TRBV28 | NA | CASRARGADTQYF | TGTGCCAGCAGGGCCAGGGGCGCAGATACGCAGTATTTT
TRBJ2-2 | NA | TRBV5-1 | NA | CASSFQGAGELFF | TGCGCCAGCAGCTTCCAGGGTGCCGGGGAGCTGTTTTTT
TRBJ1-1 | NA | TRBV6-6 | TRBD1 | CASSYGTGITNTEAFF | TGTGCCAGCAGTTACGGGACAGGGATCACGAACACTGAAGCTTTCTTT
TRBJ2-3 | NA | TRBV11-2 | NA | CASSLVDRSTDTQYF | TGTGCCAGCAGCTTGGTAGACAGGAGCACAGATACGCAGTATTTT
TRBJ2-1 | NA | TRBV27 | TRBD2 | CASSLIAGRDEQFF | TGTGCCAGCAGTTTAATAGCGGGACGGGATGAGCAGTTCTTC
TRBJ2-5 | few | TRBV10-3 | NA | CAISEKYQETQYF | TGTGCCATCAGTGAAAAGTACCAAGAGACCCAGTACTTC
TRBJ2-1 | once | TRBV19 | TRBD2 | CASSIVGLAGANEQFF | TGTGCCAGTAGTATAGTGGGACTAGCGGGAGCTAATGAGCAGTTCTTC
TRBJ1-3 | NA | TRBV11-2 | TRBD1 | CASSRGQASGNTIYF | TGTGCCAGCAGTAGGGGACAGGCCTCTGGAAACACCATATATTTT
TRBJ1-1 | NA | TRBV5-1 | TRBD1 | CASRGQVNTEAFF | TGCGCCAGCAGGGGACAGGTGAACACTGAAGCTTTCTTT
TRBJ2-1 | NA | TRBV6-6 | TRBD1 | CASSYIGTGSHNEQFF | TGTGCCAGCAGTTACATAGGGACAGGGTCCCACAATGAGCAGTTCTTC